This TCR beta chain was identified in a study of blood T cell repertoires in COVID-19. The wider study: PBMCs, B-cell-depleted T cells, or T cells provided the cDNA or gDNA that made up the material.

Clones were read by immunoSEQ multiplex PCR, and TCRdb kept only the in-frame ones, dropping some. The table records 60,000 to 75,000 clones, about nine tenths of them present only once. This CDR3 has 16 residues. V was shortened by 2 bases and J by 0 bases, with 10 bases between the two germline ends. Germline CDR1 reads SGHAT; CDR2 reads FQNNGV. The chain joins TRBV11-2 to TRBJ2-2; D is uncertain. The sample was peripheral blood. The clonotype comes from a young man with acute or convalescent COVID-19. This chain's CDR3 is CASSLSTPANTGELFF. For the CDR3, the DNA is TGTGCCAGCAGCTTATCCACACCTGCGAACACCGGGGAGCTGTTTTTT.